The T cell receptor (beta chain) described here comes from a study of T cell responses to AZD1222 COVID-19 vaccine. Findings and caveats of the study: The breadth and depth of Spike-specific TCRs increased once two AZD1222 doses had been given. CD4 TCRs covered the whole spike, strongest at regions 160-218 and 743-854. White British donors predominated, females outnumbered males, and clonal diversity was possibly underestimated.

The CDR3 is made up of 14 amino acids. Trimming pared 4 bases from V and 8 bases from J, leaving 17 bases between. The protocol was immunoSEQ multiplex PCR, while the TCRdb copy is restricted to in-frame clones and leaves out a portion. The sample has approximately 90,000 clones; over 70% are singletons. A word on this clone: Its antigen remains unidentified.

The sequence came from an adult in good health. V usage is TRBV23-1 and J usage is TRBJ1-2; the D gene is possibly TRBD1 (5 bases). TRBV23-1 is given ORF status, its function remaining uncertain. This specimen was peripheral blood, taken on day 0 of AZD1222 vaccination. In DNA, the CDR3 is TGCGCCAGCAGTCCCCCGGACGAACGGGGGGGCTACACCTTC. Its protein is CASSPPDERGGYTF.